This T cell receptor beta chain came from a study of blood T cells in healthy people across ages. Study-wide results and caveats: The percentage of naive T cells correlated strongly with TCR beta diversity. Greater diversity and more naive CD4+ cells were seen in long-lived donors than in aged donors.

V trimming: 2 bases; J trimming: 7 bases; junction bases outside the gene matches: 6. This CDR3 has 15 amino acids. Germline V gives CDR1 LGHDT, CDR2 YNNKEL (reference sequence). Every donor gave roughly 9.6 milliliters of peripheral blood. With respect to this clonotype: Its antigen is unknown.

Using a J-beta primer mix together with a sample-barcoded 5' primer, a second PCR was run for roughly 7 to 11 cycles. TCRdb recomputed calls from the 5' RACE reads with MiXCR, one row per CDR3 protein. Of 910,000 or so distinct CDR3 sequences listed, roughly 51% are singletons. The material sequenced was blood. The chain combines TRBV3-1 with TRBJ2-4, with 9 positions matching TRBD1. The sequence was collected from a woman aged 60-70 years in good health. CDR3 nucleotide sequence: TGTGCCAGCAGCCAAAATCCGGGACAGGGCAACATTCAGTACTTC. This codes for CASSQNPGQGNIQYF.